This TCR beta chain comes out of a study of CD8 T cells in ankylosing spondylitis. V shed 3 bases, J shed 2 bases, and the junction held 10 bases outside the gene matches. Germline V CDR1 and CDR2: SGDLS, YYNGEE. This CDR3 region has 16 residues. TCRdb called the 5' RACE reads again in MiXCR, with one record for every CDR3 protein. The sample lists about 360,000 distinct CDR3 sequences; roughly 20% were seen once. This receptor was identified in a male donor with ankylosing spondylitis or in good health (not recorded which). Specimen: blood, either unsorted or a sorted T cell fraction (not recorded which). The rearrangement joins TRBV9 to TRBJ2-5, with 7 bases that match TRBD1. CDR3 protein: CASSGRPGTEQETQYF. The CDR3 DNA sequence: TGTGCCAGCAGCGGGCGTCCCGGGACAGAACAAGAGACCCAGTACTTC.